Below are 8 T cell receptor beta chains sequenced from a single sample in a study of cytomegalovirus exposure and HLA in healthy donors. Vbeta (60) and Jbeta (13) primers were used in the PCR. Some clones are missing from TCRdb's copy, which holds only in-frame ones; the method was immunoSEQ multiplex PCR. Here the sample spans around 150,000 clones, 82% being singletons. Input material: PBMCs. The origin of the receptors is a woman between 50 and 59 years old in good health and CMV-seropositive.

CDR3 sequence (DNA): TGCGCCAGCAGCTTGGTGGGCCGCCTGAATGAAAAACTGTTTTTT. It codes for CASSLVGRLNEKLFF. The chain links TRBV5-1 to TRBJ1-4; D not certain. The CDR3 spans 15 residues. CDR1 and CDR2 from the germline V gene are SGHRS and YFSETQ. The V and J ends lost 0 bases and 5 bases respectively, with 11 bases between them.

The chain couples TRBV5-1 to TRBJ2-7; 8 positions agree with TRBD1. Germline-derived CDR1 and CDR2 are SGHRS and YFSETQ. V lost 4 bases to trimming and J lost 6 bases; unmatched junction nucleotides: 12. The CDR3 length is 15 residues. The CDR3 loop reads CASSQRQDRAGEQYF. DNA for the CDR3: TGCGCCAGCAGCCAGCGTCAGGACAGGGCAGGCGAGCAGTACTTC.

The chain has TRBV5-4 and TRBJ2-1, with 7 bases identical to TRBD2. V gave up 2 bases and J gave up 4 bases; unmatched junction bases: 9. The CDR3 has 16 residues. Germline V CDR1 and CDR2: SGHNT, YYREEE (reference sequence). This CDR3 is CASSFLLERGYNEQFF. CDR3 DNA: TGTGCCAGCAGCTTTCTCCTCGAGCGGGGATACAATGAGCAGTTCTTC.

The V gene is TRBV5-1, the J gene TRBJ2-3, with 11 nucleotides matching TRBD2. The CDR3 has 16 residues. Germline assignment: CDR1 SGHRS and CDR2 YFSETQ. V shed 3 bases and J 3 bases; nucleotides not matched to a gene: 6. In DNA form, the CDR3 reads TGCGCCAGCAGCTACCTTAGCGGGGGGGCAACAGATACGCAGTATTTT. Its translation is CASSYLSGGATDTQYF.

V and J are TRBV28 and TRBJ2-2, with 11 bases matching TRBD2. CDR1 is MDHEN and CDR2 is SYDVKM in the germline V gene. V lost 3 bases and J lost 0; bases outside the gene matches: 6. This CDR3 comprises 18 residues. As DNA, the CDR3 is TGTGCCAGCAGTTTTTCGCTAGCGGGAGGCGCGAACACCGGGGAGCTGTTTTTT. Translating gives CASSFSLAGGANTGELFF.

The chain recombines TRBV12-2 with TRBJ1-2. TRBV12-2 is an annotated pseudogene. The CDR3 consists of 11 residues. For the CDR3, the DNA is TGTGCAAGTCGCCCGTCCTATGGCTACACCTTC. This gives the protein CASRPSYGYTF.

In nucleotides, the CDR3 is TGTGCCAGTAGTATAAGGGACAGGGGGATTCGTGCCAAAAACATTCAGTACTTC. Protein sequence: CASSIRDRGIRAKNIQYF. The chain carries TRBV19 and TRBJ2-4; 11 positions agree with TRBD1. V dropped 2 bases and J dropped 1; count of bases not matched to a gene: 7. The CDR3 is 18 amino acids. CDR1 and CDR2 from the germline V gene are LNHDA and SQIVND (reference sequence).

The gene calls are TRBV5-1 and TRBJ2-1; 8 bases are shared with TRBD2. Trimming removed 0 bases from V and 8 bases from J; junction bases left unmatched: 7. This CDR3 has 15 residues. Germline CDR1 is SGHRS and CDR2 is YFSETQ. The DNA of the CDR3 is TGCGCCAGCAGCTTGGCGACGGGGGGGCGCTATGAGCAGTTCTTC. This translates into CASSLATGGRYEQFF.